This T cell receptor beta chain was identified in a study of T-cell reconstitution after alpha-beta-depleted transplantation in children. TCRbeta library construction was performed incorporating unique molecular identifiers. TCRdb independently ran MiXCR on the PCR reads; one entry per CDR3 protein. The sample includes about 640,000 distinct CDR3 sequences, about 15% of them seen just once. The CDR3 contains 13 residues. V lost 6 bases to trimming and J lost 6 bases, with 11 bases between them. This clonotype occurred a few times. This chain connects TRBV12-3 or TRBV12-4 to TRBJ2-2, with D perhaps TRBD2 (5 bases). The source was PBMCs from the stem cell graft donor, collected from the stem cell graft. The receptor comes from a human donor who donated a stem cell graft to a child with acute myeloid leukemia. CDR3 sequence (DNA): TGTGCCAGCAGGTCGGTTAGCGCCGGGGAGCTGTTTTTT. This translates into CASRSVSAGELFF.